Listed here are 4 T cell receptor beta chains from one sample, sequenced in a study of T cells in Graves' hyperthyroidism and ophthalmopathy. Amplification yielded TCR beta CDR3 regions, with RNA transcripts as the source. The HTBI primer set was used in a first-round RT-PCR of the TCR CDR3. TCRdb itself ran the multiplex PCR reads through MiXCR, one entry per CDR3 protein. The profile shows under 750,000 distinct CDR3 sequences, under 20% of them singletons. The sequenced material came from blood. These receptors were taken from a woman between 50 and 59 years old with Graves' hyperthyroidism that later progressed to Graves' ophthalmopathy.

This clonotype appeared a few times. The CDR3 loop is CSAPKSRGTEAFF. DNA for the CDR3: TGCAGTGCCCCAAAGAGTCGGGGCACTGAAGCTTTCTTT. The V call is TRBV20-1, the J call TRBJ1-1; D is uncertain. This CDR3 region has 13 residues. V was shortened by 6 bases and J by 4 bases, with 15 bases between the two germline ends. Per the germline V gene, CDR1 is DFQATT and CDR2 is SNEGSKA (reference sequence).

The chain links TRBV5-8 to TRBJ1-2; 11 bases agree with TRBD1. The CDR3 consists of 14 residues. CDR1 SGHTS and CDR2 YDEGEE come from the germline V gene. V was pared by 4 bases and J by 8 bases, with 7 bases of the junction left unmatched. This CDR3 is CASSVDRGLGGYTF. The CDR3 region has the DNA TGTGCCAGCAGCGTGGACAGGGGGCTGGGGGGCTACACCTTC.

This clonotype occurred a few times. The chain uses TRBV7-3 and TRBJ1-2; TRBD1 might be the D (5 bases). Germline-derived CDR1 and CDR2 are SGHTA and FQGTGA. The ends were cut back, 2 bases at V and 3 bases at J, with 16 bases in the middle. The CDR3 has 16 amino acids. The CDR3 sequence: CASSLSRRDSYYGYTF. The CDR3 DNA reads as TGTGCCAGCAGCTTATCAAGGCGGGACTCCTACTATGGCTACACCTTC.

This clonotype was counted ten times or more. The J gene is TRBJ2-7, the V gene TRBV30, with D perhaps matching TRBD1 (6 bases). V was pared by 4 bases and J by 4 bases, with 8 bases between. Germline V CDR1 and CDR2: GTSNPN, SVGIG (reference sequence). The CDR3 spans 11 residues. The CDR3 here is CAWNRVYEQYF. CDR3 coding DNA: TGTGCCTGGAACAGGGTATACGAGCAGTACTTC.